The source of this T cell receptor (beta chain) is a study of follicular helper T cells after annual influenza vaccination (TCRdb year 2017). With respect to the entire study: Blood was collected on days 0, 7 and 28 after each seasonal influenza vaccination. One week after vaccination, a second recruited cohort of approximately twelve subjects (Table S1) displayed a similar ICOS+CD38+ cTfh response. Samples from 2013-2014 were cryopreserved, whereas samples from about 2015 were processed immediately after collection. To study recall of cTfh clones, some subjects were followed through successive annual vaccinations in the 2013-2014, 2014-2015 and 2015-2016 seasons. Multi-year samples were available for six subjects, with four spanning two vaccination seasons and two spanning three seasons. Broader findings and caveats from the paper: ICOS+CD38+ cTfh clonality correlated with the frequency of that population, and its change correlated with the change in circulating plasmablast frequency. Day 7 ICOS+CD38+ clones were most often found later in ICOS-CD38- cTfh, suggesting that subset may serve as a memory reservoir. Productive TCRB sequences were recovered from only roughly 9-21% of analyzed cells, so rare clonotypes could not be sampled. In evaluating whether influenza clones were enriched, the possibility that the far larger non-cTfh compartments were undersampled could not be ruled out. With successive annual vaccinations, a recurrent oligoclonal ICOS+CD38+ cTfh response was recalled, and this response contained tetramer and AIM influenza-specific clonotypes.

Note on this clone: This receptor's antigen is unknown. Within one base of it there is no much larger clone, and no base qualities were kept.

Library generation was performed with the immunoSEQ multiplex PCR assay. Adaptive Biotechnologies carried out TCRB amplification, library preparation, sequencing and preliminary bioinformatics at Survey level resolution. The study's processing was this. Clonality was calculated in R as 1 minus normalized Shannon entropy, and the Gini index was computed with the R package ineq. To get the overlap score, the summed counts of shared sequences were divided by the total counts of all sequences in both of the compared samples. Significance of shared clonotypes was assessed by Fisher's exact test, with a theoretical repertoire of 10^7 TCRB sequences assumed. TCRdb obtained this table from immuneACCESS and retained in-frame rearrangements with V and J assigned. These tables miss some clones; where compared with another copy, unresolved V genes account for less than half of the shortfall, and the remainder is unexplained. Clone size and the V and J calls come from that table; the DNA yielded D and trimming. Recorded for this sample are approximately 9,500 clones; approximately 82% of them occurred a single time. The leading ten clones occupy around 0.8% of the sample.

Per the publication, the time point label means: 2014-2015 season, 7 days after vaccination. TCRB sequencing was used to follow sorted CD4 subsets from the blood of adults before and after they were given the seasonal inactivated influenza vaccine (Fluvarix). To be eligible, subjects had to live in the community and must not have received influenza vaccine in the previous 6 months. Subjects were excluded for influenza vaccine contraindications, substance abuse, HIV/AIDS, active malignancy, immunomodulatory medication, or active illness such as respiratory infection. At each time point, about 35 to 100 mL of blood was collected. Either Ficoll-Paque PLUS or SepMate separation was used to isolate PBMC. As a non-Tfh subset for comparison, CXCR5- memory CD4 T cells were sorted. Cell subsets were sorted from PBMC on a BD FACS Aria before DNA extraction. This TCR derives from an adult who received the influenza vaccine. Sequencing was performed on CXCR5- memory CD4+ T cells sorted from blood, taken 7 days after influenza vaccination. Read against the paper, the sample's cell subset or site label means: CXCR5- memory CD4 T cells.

The CDR3 has the sequence CATSRLTATGEKLFF. The nucleotide sequence is given as TGTGCCACCAGCAGACTGACGGCGACGGGTGAAAAACTGTTTTTT. The sequence links TRBV15 to TRBJ1-4; no confident D gene assignment can be made. Deletion took 2 bases off V and 7 bases off J, with a span of 14 bases between the germline ends. Its CDR3 holds 15 amino acids, cysteine through phenylalanine. Left in the record is the CDR3 DNA by itself, 45 bases read in frame from the first base. The germline V gene (reference sequence) yields LNHNV for CDR1 and YYDKDF for CDR2.